These T cell receptor beta chains were read from a single sample in a study of blood T cell repertoires in COVID-19. Assay: immunoSEQ multiplex PCR; the TCRdb copy retains only in-frame clones and omits some. This sample yields 250,000 or so clones, of which 85% to 90% are seen a single time; 0.85% to 0.95% belongs to the top ten. Sequenced input: PBMCs or T cells enriched from blood (not recorded which). The receptors derive from a man in his fifties who had been exposed to COVID-19. CDR3s include the opening cysteine and the closing phenylalanine or tryptophan. D genes are given only for firm matches.

D gene	V gene	J gene	CDR3 protein	CDR3 DNA
TRBD1	TRBV7-9	TRBJ2-2	CASSLHDRAGELFF	TGTGCCAGCAGCTTACACGACAGGGCCGGGGAGCTGTTTTTT
-	TRBV11-1	TRBJ2-7	CATVRSVGGEQYF	TGTGCCACCGTACGCTCCGTCGGAGGCGAGCAGTACTTC
TRBD1	TRBV30	TRBJ1-3	CAWSRTGAASGNTIYF	TGTGCCTGGAGCCGTACAGGGGCCGCTTCTGGAAACACCATATATTTT
-	TRBV2	TRBJ2-1	CASRRTVGPYNEQFF	TGTGCCAGCAGAAGGACAGTTGGACCCTACAATGAGCAGTTCTTC
-	TRBV15	TRBJ1-2	CATSRGNILGGYTF	TGTGCCACCAGCAGAGGAAATATTCTGGGCGGCTACACCTTC
-	TRBV2	TRBJ2-7	CASSGRLAGYEQYF	TGTGCCAGCAGTGGGCGGCTAGCTGGGTACGAGCAGTACTTC
-	TRBV11-3	TRBJ2-2	CASSLAGLYTGELFF	TGTGCCAGCAGCCTCGCGGGATTGTACACCGGGGAGCTGTTTTTT
-	TRBV19	TRBJ2-1	CATYGETEQFF	TGTGCCACCTACGGGGAGACTGAGCAGTTCTTC
-	TRBV10-3	TRBJ2-3	CAISESASLTRPDTQYF	TGTGCCATCAGTGAGTCTGCTAGCCTAACGAGACCAGATACGCAGTATTTT
TRBD1	TRBV7-2	TRBJ1-5	CASSYTGTVGNQPQHF	TGTGCCAGCAGTTACACCGGGACAGTAGGCAATCAGCCCCAGCATTTT
TRBD1	TRBV12-3/TRBV12-4	TRBJ1-1	CASPRQGNTEAFF	TGTGCCAGCCCCAGACAGGGGAACACTGAAGCTTTCTTT
TRBD1	TRBV28	TRBJ1-2	CASSSHGQGADTYGYTF	TGTGCCAGCAGTTCACACGGGCAGGGGGCTGACACATATGGCTACACCTTC
TRBD1	TRBV25-1	TRBJ1-2	CASSGRTGYYGYTF	TGTGCCAGCAGTGGCCGGACAGGGTATTATGGCTACACCTTC
-	TRBV3-1/TRBV3-2	TRBJ1-2	CASSQVGGLYGYTF	TGTGCCAGCAGCCAAGTAGGCGGATTATATGGCTACACCTTC
-	TRBV9	TRBJ2-1	CASSGGTPLYNEQFF	TGTGCCAGCAGCGGCGGGACTCCCCTTTACAATGAGCAGTTCTTC
-	TRBV2	TRBJ1-4	CASSERAGSVEKLFF	TGTGCCAGCAGTGAACGTGCGGGGTCTGTTGAAAAACTGTTTTTT
TRBD2	TRBV19	TRBJ2-5	CASSTLAGVRETQYF	TGTGCCAGTAGTACCCTAGCGGGAGTGAGAGAGACCCAGTACTTC
-	TRBV28	TRBJ1-1	CASSSGGQVRNTEAFF	TGTGCCAGCAGCTCCGGCGGCCAAGTTAGGAACACTGAAGCTTTCTTT
TRBD1	TRBV13	TRBJ2-2	CASSLGQGAHGELFF	TGTGCCAGCAGCTTAGGACAGGGGGCTCACGGGGAGCTGTTTTTT
TRBD1	TRBV5-1	TRBJ1-3	CASSPGTASGNTIYF	TGCGCCAGCAGCCCCGGGACAGCCTCTGGAAACACCATATATTTT
-	TRBV7-7	TRBJ1-3	CASSSDSLGNTIYF	TGTGCTAGCAGCTCTGACAGTCTCGGAAACACCATATATTTT
-	TRBV13	TRBJ1-2	CASSSGGSGGRRSGYTF	TGTGCCAGCAGCTCGGGAGGTAGTGGGGGGCGAAGAAGTGGCTACACCTTC
TRBD1	TRBV19	TRBJ1-1	CASSGTPGGEAFF	TGTGCCAGTAGTGGGACCCCAGGGGGTGAAGCTTTCTTT
TRBD1	TRBV15	TRBJ1-2	CATSRRRQGTYGYTF	TGTGCCACCAGCAGACGAAGACAGGGCACCTATGGCTACACCTTC
-	TRBV18	TRBJ2-1	CASSPRAGAYNEQFF	TGTGCCAGCTCACCACGGGCAGGGGCCTACAATGAGCAGTTCTTC
TRBD2	TRBV4-2	TRBJ2-5	CASSQDLASGETQYF	TGTGCCAGCAGCCAAGATCTGGCTAGCGGAGAGACCCAGTACTTC
TRBD1	TRBV28	TRBJ1-1	CASSLVGQGSGKAFF	TGTGCCAGCAGTTTAGTCGGACAGGGGTCCGGAAAAGCTTTCTTT
-	TRBV5-1	TRBJ2-3	CASSLVGRIDTQYF	TGCGCCAGCAGCCTCGTTGGGCGTATAGATACGCAGTATTTT
-	TRBV6-5	TRBJ1-1	CASSMRSGARTEAFF	TGTGCCAGCAGCATGAGGTCAGGGGCGCGCACTGAAGCTTTCTTT
TRBD1	TRBV3-1/TRBV3-2	TRBJ2-1	CASSPQGALDNEQFF	TGTGCCAGCAGTCCACAGGGGGCGCTGGACAATGAGCAGTTCTTC
TRBD1	TRBV7-2	TRBJ1-2	CASSLGDRVSSGYTF	TGTGCCAGCAGCTTAGGGGACAGGGTTTCGAGTGGCTACACCTTC
TRBD1	TRBV28	TRBJ2-5	CASSSPTGPLETQYF	TGTGCCAGCAGTTCTCCGACAGGGCCGTTAGAGACCCAGTACTTC
-	TRBV5-1	TRBJ2-5	CASSAYGAQETQYF	TGCGCCAGCAGCGCCTACGGAGCCCAAGAGACCCAGTACTTC
TRBD2	TRBV7-2	TRBJ2-7	CASSLSGGGTYEQYF	TGTGCCAGCAGCTTATCGGGCGGGGGGACCTACGAGCAGTACTTC